Shown below are 22 T cell receptor beta chains from a single sample sequenced in a study of CD8+ T cells in alopecia areata. Extracted from the samples, RNA was reverse transcribed into cDNA to serve as the sequencing template. Only in-frame clones appear in the TCRdb table, and some are missing; sequencing was by immunoSEQ multiplex PCR. The sample lists 90,000 to 150,000 clones; roughly 66% were seen once. What was sequenced was CD4+ T cells sorted from blood. Receptors originate from a human donor in good health.

The chain links TRBV30 to TRBJ1-1; unclear D gene. Deletions cut 1 base from V and 0 bases from J, with 6 bases between. Germline CDR1 reads GTSNPN; CDR2 reads SVGIG (reference sequence). The CDR3 spans 13 residues. This CDR3 is CAWSDGMNTEAFF. CDR3 DNA: TGTGCCTGGAGTGACGGGATGAACACTGAAGCTTTCTTT. The complete variable domain, with remaining parts taken from reference TRBV30 and TRBJ1-1, reads SQTIHQWPATLVQPVGSPLSLECTVEGTSNPNLYWYRQAAGRGLQLLFYSVGIGQISSEVPQNLSASRPQDRQFILSSKKLLLSDSGFYLCAWSDGMNTEAFFGQGTRLTVV.

This rearrangement joins TRBV29-1 to TRBJ1-1, with TRBD1 identical over 8 bases. The length of the CDR3 is 14 residues. V lost 7 bases to trimming and J lost 3 bases; unmatched junction nucleotides: 10. The germline CDR1 and CDR2 sequences are SQVTM and ANQGSEA. The CDR3 sequence is CSADGGQDHTEAFF. The CDR3 coding sequence is TGCAGCGCAGATGGGGGACAGGACCACACTGAAGCTTTCTTT.

This clone occurred once. This chain connects TRBV5-4 to TRBJ1-6, with 10 positions matching TRBD1. The CDR3 loop spans 16 amino acids. Germline V lookup: CDR1 SGHNT, CDR2 YYREEE (reference sequence). V shed 2 bases and J 7 bases; nucleotides not matched to a gene: 6. CDR3 in DNA: TGTGCCAGCAGCTTACCACCGGGACAGGGGAATTCACCCCTCCACTTT. Amino acid sequence: CASSLPPGQGNSPLHF.

The chain joins TRBV20-1 to TRBJ1-6, with TRBD1 matching over 7 bases. The trim removed 5 bases at V and 14 bases at J, leaving 6 bases unmatched. CDR1 DFQATT and CDR2 SNEGSKA come from the germline V gene (reference sequence). CDR3 length: 11 residues. For the CDR3, the DNA is TGCAGTGCTTCGACAGGGACGACCCTCCACTTT. This codes for CSASTGTTLHF.

In its sample, this clone was seen a few times. V and J are TRBV25-1 and TRBJ2-3; 10 bases map to TRBD2. The V segment lost 7 bases and the J segment 2 bases; nucleotides outside the gene matches: 6. Germline V gives CDR1 MGHDK, CDR2 SYGVNS. This CDR3 has 15 residues. The CDR3 sequence is CASTLAGANTDTQYF. The DNA of the CDR3 is TGTGCCAGCACGCTAGCGGGGGCCAACACAGATACGCAGTATTTT.

The chain is built from TRBV15 and TRBJ1-4; 10 nucleotides line up with TRBD1. The CDR3 is made up of 14 amino acids. CDR1 LNHNV and CDR2 YYDKDF come from the germline V gene (reference sequence). Trimming cost V 9 bases and J 8 bases; bases outside gene matches: 9. CDR3 region: CATTRDRGSEKLFF. The CDR3, as DNA: TGTGCCACGACCCGGGACAGGGGAAGCGAAAAACTGTTTTTT.

This clone was seen more than once but under ten times. V gene TRBV7-9 combines with J gene TRBJ2-7; no definite D call. Germline CDR1 and CDR2: SEHNR and FQNEAQ (reference sequence). CDR3 length: 12 amino acids. Between the trimmed V and J ends, which lost 2 bases and 5 bases, there was a span of 7 bases. This chain's CDR3 is CASSLTADEQYF. The CDR3 nucleotides read TGTGCCAGCAGCTTAACGGCCGACGAGCAGTACTTC.

This clone occurred a few times. The J gene is TRBJ2-7, the V gene TRBV11-2; D is uncertain. The V gene's germline CDR1 is SGHAT and CDR2 FQNNGV. V lost 2 bases and J 5 bases, leaving 4 bases between the germline ends. This CDR3 has 11 residues. CDR3 sequence: CASSLKHEQYF. The CDR3 coding sequence is TGTGCCAGCAGCTTAAAGCACGAGCAGTACTTC. Based on the CDR3 plus reference TRBV11-2 and TRBJ2-7, the full variable domain is EAGVAQSPRYKIIEKRQSVAFWCNPISGHATLYWYQQILGQGPKLLIQFQNNGVVDDSQLPKDRFSAERLKGVDSTLKIQPAKLEDSAVYLCASSLKHEQYFGPGTRLTVT.

The CDR3 DNA reads as TGTGCCTGGAGTGTACAAGGGATCGGGGAGCTGTTTTTT. As protein: CAWSVQGIGELFF. V and J are TRBV30 and TRBJ2-2; no definite D call. V was clipped by 0 bases and J by 7 bases, with 9 bases between them. This CDR3 spans 13 amino acids. Germline V gene sequence: CDR1 GTSNPN, CDR2 SVGIG (reference sequence).

The genes are TRBV11-2 and TRBJ2-3; TRBD1 is a possible D gene (5 bases). There are 12 residues in the CDR3. Trimming took off 2 bases at V and 6 bases at J, with 6 bases between the two ends. Germline loops: CDR1 SGHAT, CDR2 FQNNGV. DNA of the CDR3: TGTGCCAGCAGCTTAACAGGCGATACGCAGTATTTT. It specifies CASSLTGDTQYF.

The chain has TRBV4-1 and TRBJ2-1; 8 nucleotides align to TRBD1. Looked up from germline, CDR1 is MGHRA and CDR2 is YSYEKL. J gave up 5 bases and V 0 bases, and 6 bases lay outside the gene matches. The CDR3 has 16 residues. The CDR3 nucleotides read TGCGCCAGCAGCCAAGAAGGAACAGGGGGGAACAATGAGCAGTTCTTC. Amino acids: CASSQEGTGGNNEQFF.

The sample holds one count of this clone. This chain connects TRBV9 to TRBJ2-2, with D possibly matching TRBD2 (7 bases). The V and J ends lost 6 bases and 8 bases respectively, with 23 bases between them. The CDR3 runs to 16 residues. Germline CDR1 is SGDLS and CDR2 is YYNGEE. The CDR3 region is CASNPRGAGVEGELFF. CDR3 in DNA: TGTGCCAGCAACCCCCGGGGGGCGGGGGTTGAAGGGGAGCTGTTTTTT.

This chain connects TRBV25-1 to TRBJ2-7; D ambiguous. V was trimmed by 5 bases and J by 0 bases, leaving 5 bases between them. The length of the CDR3 is 12 residues. CDR1 is MGHDK, CDR2 SYGVNS, per germline. CDR3 DNA: TGTGCCAGCAGTCCTTACTCCTACGAGCAGTACTTC. Residues: CASSPYSYEQYF.

The CDR3 protein is CSVESTGSQFF. The CDR3 region has the DNA TGCAGCGTTGAGTCGACAGGGTCCCAGTTCTTC. This rearrangement joins TRBV29-1 to TRBJ2-1; 7 nucleotides match TRBD1. CDR1 is SQVTM and CDR2 is ANQGSEA in the germline V gene. CDR3 size: 11 residues. V was clipped by 3 bases and J by 13 bases; unmatched bases: 6.

This clone was detected a few times. This sequence joins TRBV5-1 and TRBJ2-5; D is perhaps TRBD1 (6 bases). Germline V CDR1 and CDR2: SGHRS, YFSETQ. V was pared by 6 bases and J by 3 bases, with 12 bases between. This CDR3 spans 13 amino acids. CDR3 nucleotides: TGCGCCAGCAACCGGGACACAGAAGAGACCCAGTACTTC. Protein: CASNRDTEETQYF.

V usage is TRBV2 and J usage is TRBJ1-4; D possibly corresponds to TRBD1 (5 bases). CDR1 and CDR2 (germline): SNHLY, FYNNEI. The V end lost 3 bases, the J end lost 8 bases, and 13 bases lay between the germline ends. The CDR3 is made up of 14 amino acids. Here the CDR3 reads CASSDPWGLEKLFF. The CDR3 DNA reads TGTGCCAGCAGTGATCCGTGGGGACTGGAAAAACTGTTTTTT.

The chain combines TRBV4-1 with TRBJ2-3; D might be TRBD2 (5 bases). V gave up 1 base and J gave up 4 bases, with 9 bases separating them. This CDR3 has 14 amino acids. Germline lookup yields CDR1 MGHRA and CDR2 YSYEKL. In DNA form, the CDR3 reads TGCGCCAGCAGCCAAGTTGGAGCGGCAGATACGCAGTATTTT. This gives the protein CASSQVGAADTQYF.

The chain combines TRBV9 with TRBJ2-2; TRBD2 matches 10 bases. The J segment lost 3 bases and the V segment lost 3 bases, leaving 2 bases of the junction unmatched. The CDR3 runs 15 residues. Germline loops: CDR1 SGDLS, CDR2 YYNGEE. CDR3 sequence (DNA): TGTGCCAGCAGCGGAGGGACTAGCGACACCGGGGAGCTGTTTTTT. It codes for CASSGGTSDTGELFF. Drawing the rest from reference TRBV9 and TRBJ2-2, the complete variable domain is DSGVTQTPKHLITATGQRVTLRCSPRSGDLSVYWYQQSLDQGLQFLIQYYNGEERAKGNILERFSAQQFPDLHSELNLSSLELGDSALYFCASSGGTSDTGELFFGEGSRLTVL.

The chain links TRBV4-2 to TRBJ2-2, with D uncertain. The CDR3 runs 15 residues. Germline assignment: CDR1 LGHNA and CDR2 YNFKEQ. Trimming left V 0 bases short and J 2 bases short, with 7 bases between. The CDR3 DNA follows: TGTGCCAGCAGCCAAGATCCTGCCAACACCGGGGAGCTGTTTTTT. Amino acids: CASSQDPANTGELFF.

The chain combines TRBV13 with TRBJ2-7; 7 nucleotides match TRBD2. V trimming: 5 bases; J trimming: 9 bases; junction bases outside the gene matches: 7. CDR3 length: 12 amino acids. Germline V gene sequence: CDR1 PRHDT, CDR2 FYEKMQ (reference sequence). The CDR3 DNA follows: TGTGCCAGCAGCCCCAGGGAGGGAACGCAGTACTTC. This sequence encodes CASSPREGTQYF.

The chain carries TRBV5-1 and TRBJ2-5, with 11 positions matching TRBD2. The V and J ends lost 2 bases and 0 bases, in that order; junction bases with no gene match: 3. This CDR3 is 16 amino acids long. Germline lookup yields CDR1 SGHRS and CDR2 YFSETQ. CDR3 bases: TGCGCCAGCAGCTTTATGGGACTAGCGGACCAAGAGACCCAGTACTTC. Its translation is CASSFMGLADQETQYF.

V gene TRBV19 combines with J gene TRBJ1-4; D is perhaps TRBD1 (6 bases). Trimming cost V 7 bases and J 6 bases, with 18 bases left between them. The CDR3 totals 15 residues. Looked up from germline, CDR1 is LNHDA and CDR2 is SQIVND (reference sequence). The CDR3 nucleotides read TGTGCCAGTAAATCACAGGGTTTCCTTTATGAAAAACTGTTTTTT. Encoded protein: CASKSQGFLYEKLFF.